A selection of T cell receptor beta chains follows, all from one sample in a study of T cell clones after liver transplantation. Profiled with immunoSEQ multiplex PCR; TCRdb holds only in-frame clones, not every one. The sample includes 95,000 to 110,000 clones, around 80% of them seen just once. The sequenced sample was CD4+ T cells from blood, obtained around 44 months after liver transplant. The source is a human patient who received a liver transplant. Some of the T cells may derive from the graft donor. Each CDR3 is given with its conserved first and last residue. Fields, in order: J gene, D gene, clone size, V gene, CDR3 protein, CDR3 DNA. A D gene is named only where the DNA matches it firmly. Size is stated for part of the rows, as once, few or many counts, or as a class when the clone is expanded.

TRBJ2-7 | TRBD1 | - | TRBV6-6 | CATSAGGSYEQYF | TGTGCCACCTCCGCAGGGGGCTCCTACGAGCAGTACTTC
TRBJ1-1 | - | medium-sized | TRBV6-5 | CASSYDPVNTEAFF | TGTGCCAGCAGTTACGATCCCGTGAACACTGAAGCTTTCTTT
TRBJ2-5 | TRBD1 | - | TRBV10-3 | CAIMGTDQETQYF | TGTGCCATCATGGGGACAGACCAAGAGACCCAGTACTTC
TRBJ2-2 | - | - | TRBV5-4 | CASSPGRVTTGELFF | TGTGCCAGCAGCCCTGGCAGGGTTACTACCGGGGAGCTGTTTTTT
TRBJ2-7 | TRBD2 | - | TRBV28 | CASSLFGGGPSEQYF | TGTGCCAGCAGTTTATTCGGGGGAGGGCCTTCCGAGCAGTACTTC
TRBJ1-2 | TRBD1 | once | TRBV29-1 | CSATDRGISGYTF | TGCAGCGCCACAGACAGGGGGATCTCGGGCTACACCTTC
TRBJ1-2 | - | - | TRBV27 | CASRTLAGIDGYTF | TGTGCCAGCAGAACGTTAGCGGGGATCGATGGCTACACCTTC
TRBJ2-7 | - | - | TRBV20-1 | CSASLQAKQYF | TGCAGTGCTAGTTTGCAGGCTAAGCAGTACTTC
TRBJ1-4 | - | - | TRBV5-4 | CASSSAALTNEKLFF | TGTGCCAGCAGTTCGGCAGCCCTAACTAATGAAAAACTGTTTTTT
TRBJ2-2 | TRBD1 | - | TRBV7-8 | CASSYGTGRTGELFF | TGTGCCAGCAGCTACGGGACAGGGAGAACCGGGGAGCTGTTTTTT
TRBJ1-3 | - | - | TRBV28 | CASSFRDSVGNTIYF | TGTGCCAGCAGTTTCCGGGACTCTGTGGGAAACACCATATATTTT
TRBJ1-3 | - | - | TRBV5-4 | CASSPNQGKLGNTIYF | TGTGCCAGCAGCCCAAATCAGGGGAAACTTGGAAACACCATATATTTT
TRBJ2-1 | TRBD2 | - | TRBV5-1 | CASSPGLADYNEQFF | TGCGCCAGCAGCCCGGGACTAGCGGACTACAATGAGCAGTTCTTC
TRBJ2-2 | - | - | TRBV15 | CATSRPTGGAGGELFF | TGTGCCACCAGCAGGCCCACGGGGGGCGCGGGCGGGGAGCTGTTTTTT
TRBJ2-1 | TRBD2 | few | TRBV5-6 | CASSLESGISEQFF | TGTGCCAGCAGCCTGGAGAGCGGGATATCTGAGCAGTTCTTC
TRBJ2-2 | TRBD1 | - | TRBV7-3 | CASRLTGGAVGELFF | TGTGCCAGCAGATTGACAGGGGGCGCGGTAGGGGAGCTGTTTTTT
TRBJ1-1 | TRBD1 | - | TRBV6-1 | CASSRQGGITEAFF | TGTGCCAGCAGCCGACAGGGGGGCATCACTGAAGCTTTCTTT
TRBJ1-4 | TRBD1 | many | TRBV7-2 | CASTPQQGEGEKLFF | TGTGCCAGCACCCCTCAACAGGGGGAGGGTGAAAAACTGTTTTTT
TRBJ2-2 | TRBD1 | once | TRBV27 | CASSRQGSNTGELFF | TGTGCCAGCAGTAGACAGGGATCGAACACCGGGGAGCTGTTTTTT
TRBJ2-1 | - | - | TRBV9 | CASSVVGQNYNEQFF | TGTGCCAGCAGCGTAGTTGGACAGAACTACAATGAGCAGTTCTTC
TRBJ2-5 | TRBD1 | - | TRBV5-4 | CASSLGAGTVGLETQYF | TGTGCCAGCAGCTTGGGGGCCGGGACAGTAGGTCTGGAGACCCAGTACTTC
TRBJ2-7 | TRBD2 | - | TRBV4-3 | CASSRSLAGGSYEQYF | TGCGCCAGCAGCAGGAGCCTAGCGGGAGGATCCTACGAGCAGTACTTC
TRBJ1-1 | TRBD1 | - | TRBV7-9 | CASSLGDRVRGTEAFF | TGTGCCAGCAGCTTAGGGGACAGGGTCAGGGGCACTGAAGCTTTCTTT
TRBJ2-7 | TRBD2 | once | TRBV7-9 | CASSSPQGLGSHEQYF | TGTGCCAGCAGCTCCCCTCAGGGACTAGGTTCCCACGAGCAGTACTTC
TRBJ1-2 | - | once | TRBV14 | CASSRGTSANYGYTF | TGTGCCAGCAGCCGCGGAACCTCAGCTAACTATGGCTACACCTTC
TRBJ1-2 | - | - | TRBV5-8 | CASSLAGGPNYGYTF | TGTGCCAGCAGCTTGGCCGGGGGACCTAACTATGGCTACACCTTC
TRBJ2-1 | - | - | TRBV18 | CASSPRAPEGPYNEQFF | TGTGCCAGCTCACCTAGAGCCCCAGAGGGCCCCTACAATGAGCAGTTCTTC
TRBJ1-4 | - | - | TRBV4-1 | CASSQDLVTNEKLFF | TGCGCCAGCAGCCAAGATCTGGTGACTAATGAAAAACTGTTTTTT
TRBJ2-1 | - | - | TRBV21-1 | CASSKGRGPGNEQFF | TGTGCCAGCAGCAAAGGTCGGGGTCCAGGGAATGAGCAGTTCTTC
TRBJ2-1 | TRBD2 | - | TRBV27 | CASSLSILRLAAYNEQFF | TGTGCCAGCAGTTTATCGATATTGCGGCTAGCGGCCTACAATGAGCAGTTCTTC
TRBJ2-2 | - | - | TRBV27 | CASTLWGEHTGELFF | TGTGCCAGCACCCTATGGGGGGAGCACACCGGGGAGCTGTTTTTT
TRBJ2-4 | TRBD1 | - | TRBV5-1 | CASSSEGQGARNIQYF | TGCGCCAGCAGCTCGGAGGGACAGGGGGCCAGAAACATTCAGTACTTC
TRBJ2-4 | - | - | TRBV4-2 | CASSQDEGVAGKNIQYF | TGTGCCAGCAGCCAAGATGAGGGGGTTGCCGGCAAGAACATTCAGTACTTC